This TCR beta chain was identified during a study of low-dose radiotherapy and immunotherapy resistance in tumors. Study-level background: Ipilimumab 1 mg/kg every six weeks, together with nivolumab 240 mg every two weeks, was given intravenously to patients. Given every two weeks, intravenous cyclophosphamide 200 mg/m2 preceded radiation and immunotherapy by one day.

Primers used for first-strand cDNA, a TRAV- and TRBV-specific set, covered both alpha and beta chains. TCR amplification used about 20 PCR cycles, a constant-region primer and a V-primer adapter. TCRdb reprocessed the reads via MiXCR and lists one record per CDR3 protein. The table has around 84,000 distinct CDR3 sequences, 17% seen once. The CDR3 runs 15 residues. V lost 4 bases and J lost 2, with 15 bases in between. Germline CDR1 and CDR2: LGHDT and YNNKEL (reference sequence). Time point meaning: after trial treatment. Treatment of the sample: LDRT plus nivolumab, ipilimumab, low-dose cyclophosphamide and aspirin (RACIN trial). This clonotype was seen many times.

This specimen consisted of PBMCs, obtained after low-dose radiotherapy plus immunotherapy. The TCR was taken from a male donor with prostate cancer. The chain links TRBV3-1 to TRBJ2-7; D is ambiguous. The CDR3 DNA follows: TGTGCCAGCAGCCTACTTGTCGGCGGAGCCTACGAGCAGTACTTC. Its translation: CASSLLVGGAYEQYF.